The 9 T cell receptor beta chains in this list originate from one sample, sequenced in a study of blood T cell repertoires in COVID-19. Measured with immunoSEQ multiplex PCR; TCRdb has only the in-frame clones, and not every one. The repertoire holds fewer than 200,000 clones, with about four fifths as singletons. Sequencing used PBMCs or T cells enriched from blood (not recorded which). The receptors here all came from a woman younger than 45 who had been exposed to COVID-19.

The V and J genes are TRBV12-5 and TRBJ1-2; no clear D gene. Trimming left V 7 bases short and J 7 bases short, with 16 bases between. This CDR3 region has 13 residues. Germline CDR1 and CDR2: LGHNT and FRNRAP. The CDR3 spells CASALAEGTGYTF. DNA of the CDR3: TGTGCTAGTGCCCTTGCGGAGGGCACTGGCTACACCTTC. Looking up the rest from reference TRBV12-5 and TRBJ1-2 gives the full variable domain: DARVTQTPRHKVTEMGQEVTMRCQPILGHNTVFWYRQTMMQGLELLAYFRNRAPLDDSGMPKDRFSAEMPDATLATLKIQPSEPRDSAVYFCASALAEGTGYTFGSGTRLTVV.

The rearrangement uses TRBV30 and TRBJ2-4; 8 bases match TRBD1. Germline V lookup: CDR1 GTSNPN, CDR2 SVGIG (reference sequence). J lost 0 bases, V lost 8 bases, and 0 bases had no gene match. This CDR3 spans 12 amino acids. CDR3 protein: CAQGAAKNIQYF. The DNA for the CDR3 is TGTGCCCAGGGGGCAGCCAAAAACATTCAGTACTTC.

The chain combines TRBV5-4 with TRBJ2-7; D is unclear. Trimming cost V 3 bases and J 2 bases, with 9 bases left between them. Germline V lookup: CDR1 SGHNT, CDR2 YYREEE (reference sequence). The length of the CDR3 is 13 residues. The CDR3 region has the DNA TGTGCCAGCAGCTACGGAGACCCCTACGAGCAGTACTTC. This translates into CASSYGDPYEQYF.

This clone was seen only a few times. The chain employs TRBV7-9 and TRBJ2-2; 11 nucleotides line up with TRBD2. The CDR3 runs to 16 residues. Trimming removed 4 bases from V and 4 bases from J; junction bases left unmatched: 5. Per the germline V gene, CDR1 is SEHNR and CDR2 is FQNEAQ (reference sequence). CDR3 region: CASSSTSGGLTGELFF. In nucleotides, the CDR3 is TGTGCCAGCAGCTCTACTAGCGGGGGTCTCACCGGGGAGCTGTTTTTT.

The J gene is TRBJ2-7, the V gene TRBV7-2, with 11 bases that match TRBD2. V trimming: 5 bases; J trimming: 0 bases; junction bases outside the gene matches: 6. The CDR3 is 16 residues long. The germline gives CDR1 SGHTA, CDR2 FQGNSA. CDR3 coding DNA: TGTGCCAGCAGCACGTCACTAGCGGGGGCCTCCTACGAGCAGTACTTC. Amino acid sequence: CASSTSLAGASYEQYF.

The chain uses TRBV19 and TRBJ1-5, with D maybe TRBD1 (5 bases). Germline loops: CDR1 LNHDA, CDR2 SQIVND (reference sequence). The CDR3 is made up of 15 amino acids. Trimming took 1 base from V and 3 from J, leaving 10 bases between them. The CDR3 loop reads CASSIVGEHNQPQHF. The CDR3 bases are TGTGCCAGTAGTATAGTAGGGGAACACAATCAGCCCCAGCATTTT.

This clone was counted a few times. The CDR3 DNA reads as TGTGCCAGCAGCCCTACTATAGCGGTTGGAAGCACAGATACGCAGTATTTT. Its translation is CASSPTIAVGSTDTQYF. The chain couples TRBV9 to TRBJ2-3; D is possibly TRBD2 (6 bases). CDR3 size: 17 residues. Germline-derived CDR1 and CDR2 are SGDLS and YYNGEE. Trimming pared 4 bases from V and 0 bases from J, leaving 18 bases between.

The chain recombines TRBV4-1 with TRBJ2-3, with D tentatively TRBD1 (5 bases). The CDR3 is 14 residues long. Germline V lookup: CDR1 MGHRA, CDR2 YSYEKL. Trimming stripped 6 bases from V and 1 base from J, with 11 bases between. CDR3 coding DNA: TGCGCCAGCAGGGGGCCCACGCGCACAGATACGCAGTATTTT. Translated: CASRGPTRTDTQYF.

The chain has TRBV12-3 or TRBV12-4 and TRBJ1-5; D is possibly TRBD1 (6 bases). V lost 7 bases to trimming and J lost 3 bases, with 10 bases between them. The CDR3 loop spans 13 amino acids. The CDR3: CASTRDNNQPQHF. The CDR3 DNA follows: TGTGCCAGCACCCGGGACAACAATCAGCCCCAGCATTTT.